A selection of T cell receptor beta chains follows, all from one sample in a study of CD8 T cells in Susac syndrome. TCRdb itself ran the immunoSEQ multiplex PCR reads through MiXCR, one entry per CDR3 protein. This sample carries under 150,000 distinct CDR3 sequences, 85% to 95% of them seen once, and the ten largest clones take roughly 0.14%. The material sequenced was CD4+ T cells from PBMCs. These receptors all stem from a human donor with Susac syndrome. Each CDR3 is given with its conserved first and last residue. Each record gives: D gene, J gene, clone size, V gene, CDR3 length, CDR3 DNA, CDR3 protein. D genes are given only for firm matches. Clone size is not always given. Where it is, it says once, few, many or a class for expanded clones.

D gene: .
J gene: TRBJ1-1
clone size: .
V gene: TRBV9
CDR3 length: 14
CDR3 DNA: TGTGCCAGCAGCGTCTCAAGTCGGAACACTGAAGCTTTCTTT
CDR3 protein: CASSVSSRNTEAFF

D gene: .
J gene: TRBJ1-6
clone size: .
V gene: TRBV20-1
CDR3 length: 12
CDR3 DNA: TGCAGTGCTCTGGGGGATAACTCACCCCTCCACTTT
CDR3 protein: CSALGDNSPLHF

D gene: .
J gene: TRBJ2-7
clone size: once
V gene: TRBV7-9
CDR3 length: 12
CDR3 DNA: TGTGCCAGCAGCTACCCCCTTACCGAGCAGTACTTC
CDR3 protein: CASSYPLTEQYF

D gene: .
J gene: TRBJ1-2
clone size: once
V gene: TRBV30
CDR3 length: 12
CDR3 DNA: TGTGCCTGGAGATCCGGGAACACCGGCTACACCTTC
CDR3 protein: CAWRSGNTGYTF

D gene: .
J gene: TRBJ2-1
clone size: .
V gene: TRBV4-3
CDR3 length: 13
CDR3 DNA: TGCGCCAGCAGCCAATACCTAGAGTATGAGCAGTTCTTC
CDR3 protein: CASSQYLEYEQFF

D gene: TRBD1
J gene: TRBJ1-2
clone size: .
V gene: TRBV5-1
CDR3 length: 16
CDR3 DNA: TGCGCCAGCAGCTTACTCCAGACAGGGGTTGGCTATGGCTACACCTTC
CDR3 protein: CASSLLQTGVGYGYTF

D gene: TRBD1
J gene: TRBJ2-7
clone size: once
V gene: TRBV18
CDR3 length: 14
CDR3 DNA: TGTGCCAGCTCAAGAGGACAGGCTGCCTACGAGCAGTACTTC
CDR3 protein: CASSRGQAAYEQYF

D gene: TRBD1
J gene: TRBJ1-1
clone size: .
V gene: TRBV28
CDR3 length: 15
CDR3 DNA: TGTGCCAGCAGTTCAGGGGGGCTGCGCGACACTGAAGCTTTCTTT
CDR3 protein: CASSSGGLRDTEAFF

D gene: .
J gene: TRBJ2-3
clone size: .
V gene: TRBV2
CDR3 length: 13
CDR3 DNA: TGTGCCAGCAGTGAACAGGGTCCAGATACGCAGTATTTT
CDR3 protein: CASSEQGPDTQYF

D gene: .
J gene: TRBJ2-1
clone size: .
V gene: TRBV20-1
CDR3 length: 15
CDR3 DNA: TGCAGTGCTAGAGATCCCGGGATCTCCTACAATGAGCAGTTCTTC
CDR3 protein: CSARDPGISYNEQFF

D gene: .
J gene: TRBJ1-1
clone size: .
V gene: TRBV12-3/TRBV12-4
CDR3 length: 12
CDR3 DNA: TGTGCCATTCGGCCGAGCGCCACTGAAGCTTTCTTT
CDR3 protein: CAIRPSATEAFF

D gene: TRBD1
J gene: TRBJ1-5
clone size: once
V gene: TRBV19
CDR3 length: 15
CDR3 DNA: TGTGCCAGTAGTACACAGGGGCGCGGTAATCAGCCCCAGCATTTT
CDR3 protein: CASSTQGRGNQPQHF

D gene: TRBD1
J gene: TRBJ2-7
clone size: .
V gene: TRBV15
CDR3 length: 13
CDR3 DNA: TGTGCCACGGCTACCGGGACAGGCTACGAGCAGTACTTC
CDR3 protein: CATATGTGYEQYF

D gene: TRBD2
J gene: TRBJ2-7
clone size: once
V gene: TRBV15
CDR3 length: 18
CDR3 DNA: TGTGCCACCAGCAGGGGCCTTTCCGGGGGGTCGACGGGTTACGAGCAGTACTTC
CDR3 protein: CATSRGLSGGSTGYEQYF

D gene: TRBD1
J gene: TRBJ1-2
clone size: once
V gene: TRBV20-1
CDR3 length: 14
CDR3 DNA: TGCAGTGCTAGAGACTGGGGAGGGGGCAGAGGCTACACCTTC
CDR3 protein: CSARDWGGGRGYTF

D gene: .
J gene: TRBJ1-6
clone size: .
V gene: TRBV20-1
CDR3 length: 12
CDR3 DNA: TGCAGTGCTATTCGGACTAATTCACCCCTCCACTTT
CDR3 protein: CSAIRTNSPLHF

D gene: TRBD2
J gene: TRBJ2-7
clone size: .
V gene: TRBV20-1
CDR3 length: 14
CDR3 DNA: TGCAGTGCTAGAGGGGCTAGCGGCTCCTACGAGCAGTACTTC
CDR3 protein: CSARGASGSYEQYF

D gene: .
J gene: TRBJ2-3
clone size: .
V gene: TRBV20-1
CDR3 length: 16
CDR3 DNA: TGCAGTGCTAGTCCGCGGCGTACATCTAGCACAGATACGCAGTATTTT
CDR3 protein: CSASPRRTSSTDTQYF

D gene: .
J gene: TRBJ2-7
clone size: .
V gene: TRBV25-1
CDR3 length: 13
CDR3 DNA: TGTGCCAGCAGTTCGGAAAGCTCCTACGAGCAGTACTTC
CDR3 protein: CASSSESSYEQYF

D gene: .
J gene: TRBJ1-5
clone size: .
V gene: TRBV12-3/TRBV12-4
CDR3 length: 13
CDR3 DNA: TGTGCCAGCAGTAGCCGTTCCAATCAGCCCCAGCATTTT
CDR3 protein: CASSSRSNQPQHF

D gene: .
J gene: TRBJ1-1
clone size: .
V gene: TRBV6-5
CDR3 length: 16
CDR3 DNA: TGTGCCAGCAGTTACTCGGGCCCCTCGGGCGCCACTGAAGCTTTCTTT
CDR3 protein: CASSYSGPSGATEAFF

D gene: .
J gene: TRBJ2-7
clone size: .
V gene: TRBV28
CDR3 length: 15
CDR3 DNA: TGTGCCAGCAGTTCGGTACTATGGGGGAGCTACGAGCAGTACTTC
CDR3 protein: CASSSVLWGSYEQYF

D gene: .
J gene: TRBJ2-5
clone size: once
V gene: TRBV7-2
CDR3 length: 15
CDR3 DNA: TGTGCCAGCAGCTTAGCTCGGACTTTCAAAGAGACCCAGTACTTC
CDR3 protein: CASSLARTFKETQYF

D gene: .
J gene: TRBJ1-1
clone size: .
V gene: TRBV7-2
CDR3 length: 15
CDR3 DNA: TGTGCCAGCAGCACTCAGCAGGGGTGGAACACTGAAGCTTTCTTT
CDR3 protein: CASSTQQGWNTEAFF

D gene: .
J gene: TRBJ1-2
clone size: .
V gene: TRBV20-1
CDR3 length: 15
CDR3 DNA: TGCAGTGCTAGAAGGACACCCCTGGGGGACTATGGCTACACCTTC
CDR3 protein: CSARRTPLGDYGYTF

D gene: .
J gene: TRBJ2-7
clone size: .
V gene: TRBV6-4
CDR3 length: 13
CDR3 DNA: TGTGCCAGCAGTGACTCCGAGAGGGGCGAGCAGTACTTC
CDR3 protein: CASSDSERGEQYF

D gene: .
J gene: TRBJ2-3
clone size: few
V gene: TRBV25-1
CDR3 length: 14
CDR3 DNA: TGTGCCAGCAGTGCTCGGACAGTAACAGATACGCAGTATTTT
CDR3 protein: CASSARTVTDTQYF

D gene: .
J gene: TRBJ2-5
clone size: .
V gene: TRBV7-2
CDR3 length: 14
CDR3 DNA: TGTGCCAGCAGCTACCGTAGAGCCGAAGAGACCCAGTACTTC
CDR3 protein: CASSYRRAEETQYF

D gene: .
J gene: TRBJ1-1
clone size: .
V gene: TRBV3-1
CDR3 length: 14
CDR3 DNA: TGTGCCAGCAGCCAGGCAGGGATGAACACTGAAGCTTTCTTT
CDR3 protein: CASSQAGMNTEAFF

D gene: .
J gene: TRBJ2-2
clone size: .
V gene: TRBV4-3
CDR3 length: 16
CDR3 DNA: TGCGCCAGCAGCCAAGAACTACGGAGGGCACCCGGGGAGCTGTTTTTT
CDR3 protein: CASSQELRRAPGELFF

D gene: .
J gene: TRBJ2-4
clone size: .
V gene: TRBV5-6
CDR3 length: 14
CDR3 DNA: TGTGCCAGCAGCCTTTTAGACCGGATCGGCATTCAGTACTTC
CDR3 protein: CASSLLDRIGIQYF

D gene: .
J gene: TRBJ1-1
clone size: .
V gene: TRBV29-1
CDR3 length: 11
CDR3 DNA: TGCAGCGGGGGAAGGGGCACTGAAGCTTTCTTT
CDR3 protein: CSGGRGTEAFF

D gene: .
J gene: TRBJ2-2
clone size: .
V gene: TRBV5-6
CDR3 length: 17
CDR3 DNA: TGTGCCAGCAGCCCACGGAATGTCAGGGGGAACACCGGGGAGCTGTTTTTT
CDR3 protein: CASSPRNVRGNTGELFF

D gene: .
J gene: TRBJ2-2
clone size: .
V gene: TRBV7-3
CDR3 length: 14
CDR3 DNA: TGTGCCAGCAGCTTATCCCCTTCGGCCGGGGAGCTGTTTTTT
CDR3 protein: CASSLSPSAGELFF

D gene: TRBD1
J gene: TRBJ1-1
clone size: .
V gene: TRBV3-1
CDR3 length: 13
CDR3 DNA: TGTGCCAGCAGCCACAGGGGGCCCACTGAAGCTTTCTTT
CDR3 protein: CASSHRGPTEAFF

D gene: .
J gene: TRBJ2-5
clone size: once
V gene: TRBV20-1
CDR3 length: 15
CDR3 DNA: TGCAGTGCTCAATATCCGGGACACTCCCAAGAGACCCAGTACTTC
CDR3 protein: CSAQYPGHSQETQYF

D gene: TRBD2
J gene: TRBJ2-1
clone size: .
V gene: TRBV4-3
CDR3 length: 16
CDR3 DNA: TGCGCCAGCAGCCAAGGACTAGCGGGAGGGTACAATGAGCAGTTCTTC
CDR3 protein: CASSQGLAGGYNEQFF

D gene: .
J gene: TRBJ1-1
clone size: .
V gene: TRBV24-1
CDR3 length: 13
CDR3 DNA: TGTGCCACCAGTGATTTCCGAGGGACTGAAGCTTTCTTT
CDR3 protein: CATSDFRGTEAFF

D gene: .
J gene: TRBJ1-2
clone size: .
V gene: TRBV30
CDR3 length: 17
CDR3 DNA: TGTGCCTGGAGTCCCCCGAGGCTTCTGGGGCAGAGCTATGGCTACACCTTC
CDR3 protein: CAWSPPRLLGQSYGYTF

D gene: .
J gene: TRBJ2-5
clone size: .
V gene: TRBV3-1
CDR3 length: 15
CDR3 DNA: TGTGCCAGCAGCCAAGATCGGGTGTTCCAAGAGACCCAGTACTTC
CDR3 protein: CASSQDRVFQETQYF

D gene: .
J gene: TRBJ2-6
clone size: .
V gene: TRBV29-1
CDR3 length: 14
CDR3 DNA: TGCAGCGCGGGGATGGGCTCTGGGGCCAACGTCCTGACTTTC
CDR3 protein: CSAGMGSGANVLTF

D gene: TRBD2
J gene: TRBJ2-2
clone size: .
V gene: TRBV6-5
CDR3 length: 13
CDR3 DNA: TGTGCCGCCGGACTAGCGGGGAGCGGGGAGCTGTTTTTT
CDR3 protein: CAAGLAGSGELFF

D gene: TRBD1
J gene: TRBJ2-1
clone size: .
V gene: TRBV11-3
CDR3 length: 15
CDR3 DNA: TGTGCCAGCAGCAGGACAGGACCCTCCTACAATGAGCAGTTCTTC
CDR3 protein: CASSRTGPSYNEQFF

D gene: TRBD1
J gene: TRBJ1-2
clone size: .
V gene: TRBV18
CDR3 length: 16
CDR3 DNA: TGTGCCAGCTCACCATCGCGCGGGACAGGGGTCTATGGCTACACCTTC
CDR3 protein: CASSPSRGTGVYGYTF

D gene: .
J gene: TRBJ1-2
clone size: .
V gene: TRBV20-1
CDR3 length: 12
CDR3 DNA: TGCAGTGCTGTTGGGGGAGACTATGGCTACACCTTC
CDR3 protein: CSAVGGDYGYTF

D gene: .
J gene: TRBJ2-7
clone size: .
V gene: TRBV5-1
CDR3 length: 16
CDR3 DNA: TGCGCCAGCAGCTTGGGTCAGGGAGCAATAGCCTACGAGCAGTACTTC
CDR3 protein: CASSLGQGAIAYEQYF

D gene: TRBD2
J gene: TRBJ2-1
clone size: .
V gene: TRBV20-1
CDR3 length: 14
CDR3 DNA: TGCAGTGCTAGGGGGAGCGGGACCTACAATGAGCAGTTCTTC
CDR3 protein: CSARGSGTYNEQFF

D gene: .
J gene: TRBJ1-1
clone size: .
V gene: TRBV29-1
CDR3 length: 12
CDR3 DNA: TGCAGCGTGCGGGAGGCCGCCACTGAAGCTTTCTTT
CDR3 protein: CSVREAATEAFF

D gene: .
J gene: TRBJ2-2
clone size: .
V gene: TRBV9
CDR3 length: 14
CDR3 DNA: TGTGCCAGCAGCGTATGGGGGCGGACCGGGGAGCTGTTTTTT
CDR3 protein: CASSVWGRTGELFF

D gene: .
J gene: TRBJ1-1
clone size: .
V gene: TRBV7-8
CDR3 length: 16
CDR3 DNA: TGTGCCAGCAGCTCTGCTTTTCTTTCAACTCGCACTGAAGCTTTCTTT
CDR3 protein: CASSSAFLSTRTEAFF

D gene: .
J gene: TRBJ2-1
clone size: .
V gene: TRBV6-4
CDR3 length: 11
CDR3 DNA: TGTGCCAGCAGTGCAGGAGCGGGGCAGTTCTTC
CDR3 protein: CASSAGAGQFF

D gene: TRBD1
J gene: TRBJ2-7
clone size: .
V gene: TRBV9
CDR3 length: 14
CDR3 DNA: TGTGCCAGCAGCGTAAATCCCGGACAGGGAGGGCAGTACTTC
CDR3 protein: CASSVNPGQGGQYF

D gene: .
J gene: TRBJ1-2
clone size: .
V gene: TRBV4-2
CDR3 length: 16
CDR3 DNA: TGTGCCAGCAGCCAAAGCGGCGGGGGGCAGAACTATGGCTACACCTTC
CDR3 protein: CASSQSGGGQNYGYTF

D gene: .
J gene: TRBJ1-6
clone size: .
V gene: TRBV3-1
CDR3 length: 12
CDR3 DNA: TGTGCCAGCGGCAAAGAAAATTCACCCCTCCACTTT
CDR3 protein: CASGKENSPLHF

D gene: .
J gene: TRBJ1-3
clone size: .
V gene: TRBV20-1
CDR3 length: 12
CDR3 DNA: TGCAGTGCCTCCCAGCTAGGAAACACCATATATTTT
CDR3 protein: CSASQLGNTIYF

D gene: .
J gene: TRBJ2-1
clone size: .
V gene: TRBV4-2
CDR3 length: 16
CDR3 DNA: TGTGCCAGCAGCCAACGTAGAGGGGGAGCCTACAATGAGCAGTTCTTC
CDR3 protein: CASSQRRGGAYNEQFF

D gene: .
J gene: TRBJ1-1
clone size: .
V gene: TRBV5-6
CDR3 length: 13
CDR3 DNA: TGTGCCAGCAAGGAAACAGTGAACACTGAAGCTTTCTTT
CDR3 protein: CASKETVNTEAFF

D gene: TRBD2
J gene: TRBJ2-7
clone size: once
V gene: TRBV7-2
CDR3 length: 15
CDR3 DNA: TGTGCCAGCAGCTTAGGGCGGGAGGCGTTATACGAGCAGTACTTC
CDR3 protein: CASSLGREALYEQYF

D gene: TRBD1
J gene: TRBJ1-1
clone size: .
V gene: TRBV25-1
CDR3 length: 13
CDR3 DNA: TGTGCCAGTTCGGGACAGGGGGCCACTGAAGCTTTCTTT
CDR3 protein: CASSGQGATEAFF

D gene: TRBD2
J gene: TRBJ2-5
clone size: .
V gene: TRBV20-1
CDR3 length: 14
CDR3 DNA: TGCAGTGCTCAGACTAGCGGGAGCCCCGAGACCCAGTACTTC
CDR3 protein: CSAQTSGSPETQYF